Shown below are 29 T cell receptor beta chains from a single sample sequenced in a study of T cell responses to AZD1222 COVID-19 vaccine. Here immunoSEQ multiplex PCR was the method, and the copy in TCRdb shows in-frame clones only, minus some. The data contain approximately 120,000 clones, 90% of them singletons. This sample comprised peripheral blood, obtained on day 0 of AZD1222 vaccination. Receptors were obtained from an adult in good health.

V is TRBV5-1 and J is TRBJ2-3, with D unclear. This CDR3 contains 14 residues. Trimming took off 0 bases at V and 3 bases at J, with 8 bases between the two ends. CDR1 is SGHRS, CDR2 YFSETQ, per germline. CDR3 nucleotide sequence: TGCGCCAGCAGCTTGGCAGAGGTGACAGATACGCAGTATTTT. This codes for CASSLAEVTDTQYF.

V gene TRBV6-6 combines with J gene TRBJ2-2; no clear D. CDR1 MNHNY and CDR2 SVGAGI come from the germline V gene (reference sequence). V lost 6 bases and J 3 bases, leaving 11 bases between the germline ends. The CDR3 runs 14 residues. Here the CDR3 reads CASSLIDDTGELFF. CDR3 nucleotide sequence: TGTGCCAGCAGCCTGATTGACGACACCGGGGAGCTGTTTTTT.

The J gene is TRBJ2-1, the V gene TRBV6-5, with D unresolved. From germline, CDR1 is MNHEY and CDR2 SVGAGI. The ends were cut back, 5 bases at V and 4 bases at J, with 12 bases in the middle. The CDR3 loop spans 14 amino acids. DNA of the CDR3: TGTGCCAGCAGTCCCGGAGACGCGTACAATGAGCAGTTCTTC. Residues: CASSPGDAYNEQFF.

This rearrangement joins TRBV28 to TRBJ1-5, with D unresolved. This CDR3 comprises 12 residues. Trimming stripped 1 base from V and 9 bases from J, with 7 bases between. CDR1 and CDR2 from the germline V gene are MDHEN and SYDVKM. Written as DNA, the CDR3 is TGTGCCAGCAGTTTATTCGAGTGGCCCCAGCATTTT. It is translated as CASSLFEWPQHF.

The rearrangement uses TRBV4-2 and TRBJ2-4, with a tentative D call TRBD2 (6 bases). CDR3 size: 13 residues. The V end lost 0 bases, the J end lost 13 bases, and 13 bases lay between the germline ends. In germline, CDR1 is LGHNA, CDR2 YNFKEQ. The CDR3 nucleotides are TGTGCCAGCAGCCAAGATGGTAGCAGCGGGCAGTACTTC. Protein sequence: CASSQDGSSGQYF.

V and J are TRBV7-2 and TRBJ1-2; 7 nucleotides line up with TRBD1. The CDR3 has 14 residues. V lost 2 bases, J lost 8 bases, and 8 bases stayed unmatched. Per the germline V gene, CDR1 is SGHTA and CDR2 is FQGNSA. In nucleotides, the CDR3 is TGTGCCAGCAGCTTATTTCAGGGGGAAACGGGCTACACCTTC. Translated, it gives CASSLFQGETGYTF. Based on the CDR3 plus reference TRBV7-2 and TRBJ1-2, the full variable domain is GAGVSQSPSNKVTEKGKDVELRCDPISGHTALYWYRQSLGQGLEFLIYFQGNSAPDKSGLPSDRFSAERTGGSVSTLTIQRTQQEDSAVYLCASSLFQGETGYTFGSGTRLTVV.

The V call is TRBV6-6, the J call TRBJ1-5; D is unresolved. Trimming took off 10 bases at V and 2 bases at J, with 15 bases between the two ends. This CDR3 spans 14 amino acids. The V gene's germline CDR1 is MNHNY and CDR2 SVGAGI (reference sequence). CDR3 amino acids: CATSNRGGNQPQHF. The CDR3 DNA follows: TGTGCCACCTCGAACAGAGGAGGCAATCAGCCCCAGCATTTT.

The chain is built from TRBV7-2 and TRBJ2-1; perhaps TRBD2 as D (6 bases). Trimming took 2 bases from V and 6 from J, leaving 11 bases between them. Germline-derived CDR1 and CDR2 are SGHTA and FQGNSA. The CDR3 has 14 residues. The CDR3 DNA reads as TGTGCCAGCAGCTTATATAGCGGAGGCAATGAGCAGTTCTTC. Encoded protein: CASSLYSGGNEQFF.

The chain combines TRBV6-5 with TRBJ1-1; D not resolved. Germline loops: CDR1 MNHEY, CDR2 SVGAGI. The CDR3 is 15 amino acids. Trimming pared 6 bases from V and 0 bases from J, leaving 14 bases between. CDR3: CASSREGAVNTEAFF. CDR3 nucleotides: TGTGCCAGCAGCCGGGAGGGAGCGGTGAACACTGAAGCTTTCTTT.

The genes are TRBV28 and TRBJ2-2; maybe TRBD2 (5 bases). CDR1 and CDR2 (germline): MDHEN, SYDVKM. The V end was cut by 3 bases, the J end by 1 base, with 9 bases between. There are 15 residues in the CDR3. CDR3 residues: CASSFLAGNTGELFF. CDR3 DNA: TGTGCCAGCAGTTTCCTAGCCGGGAACACCGGGGAGCTGTTTTTT.

The CDR3 is CASRRDYRTYNEQFF. The CDR3, as DNA: TGTGCCAGTAGGAGGGACTACCGGACGTACAATGAGCAGTTCTTC. J is TRBJ2-1 and V is TRBV19; 7 nucleotides agree with TRBD2. The ends lost 6 bases at V and 4 bases at J; junction bases unmatched: 9. The CDR3 spans 15 residues. Germline-derived CDR1 and CDR2 are LNHDA and SQIVND (reference sequence).

This chain connects TRBV4-1 to TRBJ1-5; D unresolved. The CDR3 is 14 residues long. Between the trimmed V and J ends, which lost 5 bases and 2 bases, there was a span of 10 bases. Germline CDR1 and CDR2: MGHRA and YSYEKL. CDR3 sequence (DNA): TGCGCCAGCAGCGTAGTCCTGGGCAATCAGCCCCAGCATTTT. It codes for CASSVVLGNQPQHF.

About this clone itself: This same CDR3 is encoded by further DNA sequences in the sample. The V gene is TRBV4-1, the J gene TRBJ1-6; TRBD1 aligns across 8 bases. After removal of 0 bases from V and 10 bases from J, the junction contained 8 bases not matched to a gene. The CDR3 contains 16 residues. Germline V CDR1 and CDR2: MGHRA, YSYEKL. This CDR3 reads CASSQEGRGLGSPLHF. The CDR3 region has the DNA TGCGCCAGCAGCCAAGAGGGCAGGGGGCTAGGGTCACCCCTCCACTTT.

The V gene is TRBV28, the J gene TRBJ1-2; D ambiguous. Trimming took 5 bases from V and 8 from J, leaving 12 bases between them. This CDR3 comprises 12 residues. Germline V gives CDR1 MDHEN, CDR2 SYDVKM. The CDR3 spells CASSPERRGYTF. In DNA, the CDR3 is TGTGCCAGCAGTCCCGAAAGACGGGGCTACACCTTC.

The J gene is TRBJ2-1, the V gene TRBV7-6; 10 nucleotides line up with TRBD2. V shed 1 base, J shed 0 bases, and the junction held 6 bases outside the gene matches. CDR3 size: 18 residues. Germline-derived CDR1 and CDR2 are SGHVS and FNYEAQ. The CDR3 DNA is TGTGCCAGCAGCTTAGGCGCAGCGGGGGGGATCTCCTACAATGAGCAGTTCTTC. Translating gives CASSLGAAGGISYNEQFF.

CDR3 residues: CASGRGGINQPQHF. As DNA, the CDR3 is TGTGCCAGCGGCCGGGGGGGGATCAATCAGCCCCAGCATTTT. The chain combines TRBV27 with TRBJ1-5; a possible D gene is TRBD1 (5 bases). Germline V gene lookup returns CDR1 MNHEY and CDR2 SMNVEV (reference sequence). The ends were cut back, 8 bases at V and 3 bases at J, with 14 bases in the middle. The CDR3 is 14 residues long.

The chain couples TRBV29-1 to TRBJ2-7; D gene uncertain. This CDR3 spans 13 amino acids. Germline V CDR1 and CDR2: SQVTM, ANQGSEA. Between the trimmed V and J ends, which lost 4 bases and 0 bases, there was a span of 10 bases. DNA for the CDR3: TGCAGCGTTGTAACACCGAGCTCCTACGAGCAGTACTTC. Amino acids: CSVVTPSSYEQYF.

The rearrangement uses TRBV28 and TRBJ1-5; TRBD1 aligns across 8 bases. Germline V gene data show CDR1 as MDHEN and CDR2 as SYDVKM. The CDR3 sequence is 16 residues long. V was clipped by 2 bases and J by 0 bases; unmatched bases: 3. The CDR3 nucleotides are TGTGCCAGCAGTTTAGGACAGGGTATTAGCAATCAGCCCCAGCATTTT. It is translated as CASSLGQGISNQPQHF.

The rearrangement uses TRBV9 and TRBJ2-3; D not certain. The CDR3 loop spans 15 amino acids. Between the trimmed V and J ends, which lost 0 bases and 1 base, there was a span of 9 bases. Germline values: CDR1 SGDLS, CDR2 YYNGEE. CDR3 residues: CASSVDSYRTDTQYF. CDR3 nucleotides: TGTGCCAGCAGCGTAGATTCCTATCGCACAGATACGCAGTATTTT.

The chain joins TRBV6-2 or TRBV6-3 to TRBJ2-3; 13 nucleotides align to TRBD2. Losses at the gene ends were 6 bases for V and 5 bases for J; bases not matched to a gene: 5. Germline CDR1 is MNHEY and CDR2 is SVGEGT. There are 15 residues in the CDR3. The CDR3 nucleotides read TGTGCCAGCAGCGGGACTAGCGGGATGAAAGATACGCAGTATTTT. Its protein is CASSGTSGMKDTQYF.

With regard to this clone: The sample contains more than one DNA sequence encoding this CDR3. The chain uses TRBV19 and TRBJ2-4; 7 bases align to TRBD2. J was trimmed by 6 bases and V by 6 bases; bases with no gene match: 5. The CDR3 extends over 13 amino acids. The germline V gene has CDR1 LNHDA and CDR2 SQIVND (reference sequence). The CDR3 DNA reads as TGTGCCAGTAGCGGGCGGGGGAGAAACATTCAGTACTTC. Translating it yields CASSGRGRNIQYF.

The chain is built from TRBV29-1 and TRBJ2-5, with D maybe TRBD1 (5 bases). The CDR3 consists of 14 residues. Per germline, CDR1 SQVTM and CDR2 ANQGSEA. With 6 bases removed from V and 2 bases from J, the gap between germline ends came to 16 bases. The CDR3 here is CSVFERQRQETQYF. CDR3 bases: TGCAGCGTCTTTGAACGACAGCGTCAAGAGACCCAGTACTTC.

The genes are TRBV5-6 and TRBJ2-7; 7 positions match TRBD1. Germline V gene data show CDR1 as SGHDT and CDR2 as YYEEEE. The trim removed 1 base at V and 3 bases at J, leaving 10 bases unmatched. The CDR3 runs 16 residues. CDR3 sequence (DNA): TGTGCCAGCAGCTTGCAGGGGGAAAGAGGGAGCTACGAGCAGTACTTC. Translating it yields CASSLQGERGSYEQYF.

The chain links TRBV3-1 (or the pseudogene TRBV3-2) to TRBJ2-2; D not certain. V was pared by 7 bases and J by 1 base, with 10 bases between. The CDR3 runs 14 residues. The germline V gene encodes CDR1 LGHDT and CDR2 YNNKEL (reference sequence). CDR3 DNA: TGTGCCAGCACCATGGACCGGAACACCGGGGAGCTGTTTTTT. It specifies CASTMDRNTGELFF.

The chain joins TRBV28 to TRBJ2-3, with 9 bases lining up with TRBD2. This CDR3 spans 12 amino acids. Germline CDR1 MDHEN, CDR2 SYDVKM. J gave up 11 bases and V 3 bases, and 3 bases lay outside the gene matches. The CDR3 here is CASSLERGEQYF. The CDR3 nucleotides read TGTGCCAGCAGTTTGGAGCGGGGGGAGCAGTATTTT. The whole variable domain, remainder taken from reference TRBV28 and TRBJ2-3, is DVKVTQSSRYLVKRTGEKVFLECVQDMDHENMFWYRQDPGLGLRLIYFSYDVKMKEKGDIPEGYSVSREKKERFSLILESASTNQTSMYLCASSLERGEQYFGPGTRLTVL.

V is TRBV27 and J is TRBJ2-7, with 7 bases fitting TRBD1. The CDR3 has 15 amino acids. Germline CDR1 is MNHEY and CDR2 is SMNVEV (reference sequence). Unmatched junction bases numbered 8, after V lost 4 bases and J lost 2 bases. CDR3 sequence: CASSSPSGGAYEQYF. As DNA, the CDR3 is TGTGCCAGCAGTTCCCCGTCAGGGGGTGCCTACGAGCAGTACTTC.

J is TRBJ2-1 and V is TRBV28; a weak D match, TRBD2 (6 bases). The V and J ends lost 6 bases and 10 bases respectively, with 19 bases between them. Germline V gene lookup returns CDR1 MDHEN and CDR2 SYDVKM. The length of the CDR3 is 14 residues. This chain's CDR3 is CASSPGTAVPEQFF. DNA of the CDR3: TGTGCCAGCAGCCCCGGGACTGCCGTTCCCGAGCAGTTCTTC.

The chain uses TRBV27 and TRBJ2-2, with D perhaps matching TRBD1 (6 bases). CDR1 and CDR2 (germline): MNHEY, SMNVEV (reference sequence). Trimming took 9 bases from V and 1 from J, leaving 9 bases between them. The CDR3 is made up of 13 amino acids. The DNA for the CDR3 is TGTGCCAGTGGGACAATGAACACCGGGGAGCTGTTTTTT. Translated: CASGTMNTGELFF.

The chain couples TRBV29-1 to TRBJ2-1; 7 bases align to TRBD2. With V trimmed by 5 bases and J by 0 bases, 7 bases remained unmatched. This CDR3 has 15 amino acids. CDR1 SQVTM and CDR2 ANQGSEA come from the germline V gene. The CDR3 is CSVLTSASSYNEQFF. CDR3 DNA: TGCAGCGTTCTCACTAGCGCCTCCTCCTACAATGAGCAGTTCTTC.